The present T cell receptor beta chain was sequenced within a study of T cell responses to AZD1222 COVID-19 vaccine (dated by TCRdb to the early 2020s). General notes on the study: AZD1222 recipients given second doses at about 4 weeks or at about 12 weeks were pooled, since spike-specific TCR depth and breadth were not found to differ between the two schedules. A total of just over 230 trial participants underwent TCR sequencing, of whom about 210 had received two doses of AZD1222 and 26 had received two doses of the MenACWY control vaccine. Trial participants were enrolled by age into 18-55, 56-69 and 70-plus year subgroups, with roughly 160, 29 and 62 TCR-sequenced participants respectively.

The CDR3 regions of human TCRbeta chains were subjected to immunosequencing. On the study's bioinformatics: TCRs in the repertoires were compared against a reference library of SARS-CoV-2-specific TCRs that had been generated with the MIRA antigen-specificity platform. Breadth meant the fraction of unique TCRs that were SARS-CoV-2-associated, whereas depth meant the fraction of total T cells that were SARS-CoV-2-associated. Using the MIRA data, each spike-specific TCR was mapped to the spike region that the TCR reacts to and placed in a CD4 or CD8 class. Log10-transformed breadth and depth values were compared by one-way ANOVA with Sidak's multiple comparisons tests. Sourced from immuneACCESS, this table was stored by TCRdb with only in-frame sequences that have V and J called. A share of the clones is absent; for the studies checked, an unresolved V gene accounts for under half, and the remainder has no known explanation. That table is the source of V, J and clone size, and D and trimming were worked out from the DNA. The sample profile shows about 160,000 clones; roughly nine tenths of them were found once. More than 1.3% of the sample is held by the ten biggest clonotypes.

The time point label, as the study defines it: baseline before first vaccination. Samples from vaccinated people were obtained from the UK trials COV001 and COV002, which included a single-blind randomized controlled phase 2/3 trial of AZD1222 (ChAdOx1 nCoV-19) in healthy adults. For TCRbeta chain sequencing, PBMC samples were collected from trial participants at day 0 and at day 28 after the second dose. Regarding this clone: This receptor's antigen is unknown. The sample holds no much larger clone one base away, and base qualities are not on file.

Study-level results and caveats: Participants were mostly white British, with more females than males. The authors suggested clonal diversity may have been underestimated. The 56-69-year group was small, and its depth increase did not reach significance, likely because of low power. Epitopes outside the regions mutated in the B.1.351 and B.1.1.7 variants were reportedly recognized by nearly half of the unique spike-specific TCRs. The whole spike protein was spanned by vaccine-associated CD4 TCRs, and dominant responses were seen in regions 160-218 and 743-854. A significant rise in spike-specific TCR breadth and depth was observed after two AZD1222 doses relative to day 0 and relative to MenACWY recipients. Conclusions about previously exposed vaccinees are limited, since just five to seven AZD1222 recipients were seropositive for SARS-CoV-2 at baseline. Because no day 14 peak-response samples were available, the repertoires could be characterized only after the peak T cell response.

V was cut back by 0 bases and J by 3 bases, leaving a gap of 16 bases between them. Based on the germline V gene (reference sequence), the CDR1 and CDR2 sequences are LGHDT and YNNKEL. From its cysteine to its phenylalanine, the CDR3 spans 17 amino acids. The DNA shown is the 51-base CDR3, in frame from base 1. The receptor's source is an adult in good health. The sample was peripheral blood, taken on day 0 of AZD1222 vaccination. This receptor chain uses TRBV3-1 (or the pseudogene TRBV3-2) and TRBJ2-3, and the D gene may be TRBD2, 7 bases matching. The bases are TGTGCCAGCAGCCAAGAAGACGGGGGGCTAGATACAGATACGCAGTATTTT. This sequence encodes CASSQEDGGLDTDTQYF.